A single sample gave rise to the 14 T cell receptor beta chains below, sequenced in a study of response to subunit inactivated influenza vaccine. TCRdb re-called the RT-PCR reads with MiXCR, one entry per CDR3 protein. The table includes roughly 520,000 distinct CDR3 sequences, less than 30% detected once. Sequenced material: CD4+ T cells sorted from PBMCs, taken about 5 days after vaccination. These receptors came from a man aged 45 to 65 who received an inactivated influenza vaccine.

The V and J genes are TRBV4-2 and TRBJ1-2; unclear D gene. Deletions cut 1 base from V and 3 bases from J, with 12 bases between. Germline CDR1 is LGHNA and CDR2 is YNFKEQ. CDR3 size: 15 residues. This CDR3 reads CASSQGKGGDYGYTF. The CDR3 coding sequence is TGTGCCAGCAGCCAAGGGAAGGGCGGGGACTATGGCTACACCTTC.

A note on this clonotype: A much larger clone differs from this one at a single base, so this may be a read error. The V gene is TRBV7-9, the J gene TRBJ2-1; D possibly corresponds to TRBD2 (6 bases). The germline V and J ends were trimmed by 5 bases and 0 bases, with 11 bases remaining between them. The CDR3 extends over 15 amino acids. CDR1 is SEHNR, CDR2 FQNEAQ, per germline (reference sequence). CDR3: CASSPGLSSYNEQFF. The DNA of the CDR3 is TGTGCCAGCAGCCCGGGACTGAGCTCCTACAATGAGCAGTTCTTC.

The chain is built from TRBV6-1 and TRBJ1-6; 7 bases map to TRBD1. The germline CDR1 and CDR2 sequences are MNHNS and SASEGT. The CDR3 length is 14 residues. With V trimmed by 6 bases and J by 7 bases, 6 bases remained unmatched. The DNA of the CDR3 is TGTGCCAGCAGACCGGGACAGAACAATTCACCCCTCCACTTT. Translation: CASRPGQNNSPLHF.

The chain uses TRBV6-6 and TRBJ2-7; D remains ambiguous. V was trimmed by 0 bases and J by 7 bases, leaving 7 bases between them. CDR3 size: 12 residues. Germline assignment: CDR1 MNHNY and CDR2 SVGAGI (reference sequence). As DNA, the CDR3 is TGTGCCAGCAGTTACTCCTTGGCAGAGCAGTACTTC. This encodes CASSYSLAEQYF.

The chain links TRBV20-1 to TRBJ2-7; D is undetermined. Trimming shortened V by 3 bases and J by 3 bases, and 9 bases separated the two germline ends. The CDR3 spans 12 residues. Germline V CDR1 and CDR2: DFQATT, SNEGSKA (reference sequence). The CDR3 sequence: CSASRVDYEQYF. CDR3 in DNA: TGCAGTGCTAGTCGGGTAGACTACGAGCAGTACTTC.

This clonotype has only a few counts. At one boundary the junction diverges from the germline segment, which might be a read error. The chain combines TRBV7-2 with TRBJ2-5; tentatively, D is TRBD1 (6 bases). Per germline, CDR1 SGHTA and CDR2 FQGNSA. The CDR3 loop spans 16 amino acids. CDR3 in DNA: TGTGCCAGCAGCATGAGACAGGTTTGGACGCAAGAGACCCTGTACTTC. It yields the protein CASSMRQVWTQETLYF. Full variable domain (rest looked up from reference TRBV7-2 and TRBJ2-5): GAGVSQSPSNKVTEKGKDVELRCDPISGHTALYWYRQSLGQGLEFLIYFQGNSAPDKSGLPSDRFSAERTGGSVSTLTIQRTQQEDSAVYLCASSMRQVWTQETLYFGPGTRLLVL.

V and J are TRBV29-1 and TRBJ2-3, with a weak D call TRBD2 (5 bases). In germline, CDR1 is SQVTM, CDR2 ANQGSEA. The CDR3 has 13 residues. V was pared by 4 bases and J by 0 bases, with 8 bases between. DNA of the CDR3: TGCAGCGTTGCGACGGGGAGCACAGATACGCAGTATTTT. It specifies CSVATGSTDTQYF.

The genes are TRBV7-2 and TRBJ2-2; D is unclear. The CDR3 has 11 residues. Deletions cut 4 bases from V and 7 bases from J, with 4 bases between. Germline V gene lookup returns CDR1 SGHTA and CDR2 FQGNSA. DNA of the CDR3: TGTGCCAGCAGCTCAGACGGGGAGCTGTTTTTT. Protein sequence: CASSSDGELFF. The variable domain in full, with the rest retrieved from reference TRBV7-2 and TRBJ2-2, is GAGVSQSPSNKVTEKGKDVELRCDPISGHTALYWYRQSLGQGLEFLIYFQGNSAPDKSGLPSDRFSAERTGGSVSTLTIQRTQQEDSAVYLCASSSDGELFFGEGSRLTVL.

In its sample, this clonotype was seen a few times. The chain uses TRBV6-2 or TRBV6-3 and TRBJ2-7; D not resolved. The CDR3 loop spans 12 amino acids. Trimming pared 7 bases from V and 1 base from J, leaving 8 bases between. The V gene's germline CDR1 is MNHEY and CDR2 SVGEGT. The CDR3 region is CASNQLSYEQYF. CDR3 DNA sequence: TGTGCCAGCAATCAACTATCCTACGAGCAGTACTTC.

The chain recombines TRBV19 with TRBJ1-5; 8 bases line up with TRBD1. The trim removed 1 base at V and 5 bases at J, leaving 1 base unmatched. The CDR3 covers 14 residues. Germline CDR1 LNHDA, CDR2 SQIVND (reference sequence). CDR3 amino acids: CASSIAGGHQPQHF. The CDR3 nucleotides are TGTGCCAGTAGTATAGCAGGGGGCCATCAGCCCCAGCATTTT.

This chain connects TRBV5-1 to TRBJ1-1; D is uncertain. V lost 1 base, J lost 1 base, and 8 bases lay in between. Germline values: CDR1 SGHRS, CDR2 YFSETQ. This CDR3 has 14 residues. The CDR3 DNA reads TGCGCCAGCAGCTTGAGTACGAAGAACACTGAAGCTTTCTTT. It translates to CASSLSTKNTEAFF.

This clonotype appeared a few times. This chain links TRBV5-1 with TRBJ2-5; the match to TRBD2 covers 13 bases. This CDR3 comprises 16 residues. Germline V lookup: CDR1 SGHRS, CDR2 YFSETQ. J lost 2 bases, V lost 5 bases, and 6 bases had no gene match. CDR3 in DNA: TGCGCCAGCAGAACCGGGACTAGCGGGATGCAAGAGACCCAGTACTTC. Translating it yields CASRTGTSGMQETQYF.

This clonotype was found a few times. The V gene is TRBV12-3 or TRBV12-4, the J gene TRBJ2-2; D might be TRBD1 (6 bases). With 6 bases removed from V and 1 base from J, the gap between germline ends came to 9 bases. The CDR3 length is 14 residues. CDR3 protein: CASRTGQNTGELFF. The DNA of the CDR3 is TGTGCCAGCAGAACGGGACAGAACACCGGGGAGCTGTTTTTT.

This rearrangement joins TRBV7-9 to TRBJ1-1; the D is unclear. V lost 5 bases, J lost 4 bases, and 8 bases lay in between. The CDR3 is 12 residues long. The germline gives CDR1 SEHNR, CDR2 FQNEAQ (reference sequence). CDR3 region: CASSQTSTEAFF. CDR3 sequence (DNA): TGTGCCAGCAGCCAAACTTCCACTGAAGCTTTCTTT.